This TCR beta chain was identified during a study of cytomegalovirus exposure and HLA in healthy donors (dated by TCRdb to the late 2010s). In terms of the full investigation: An earlier analysis of some 550 of the donors reported approximately 300 Gb of sequence data and 117 million unique TCR beta sequences from 150 million to 200 million T cells. An early release that covered about 600 HLA-typed donors contained about 300 gigabases of sequencing data and 85 million to 100 million unique TCR sequences. Among the approximately 400 genotyped donors, approximately 76% belonged to the genetic ancestry cluster associated with self-reported Caucasian donors. The aim of the study was to test whether cataloging public T cell receptors could identify signatures of past pathogen exposure. The study profiled the T cell repertoires of 666 subjects by immunosequencing and related them to cytomegalovirus serostatus. Besides the first cohort of approximately 710 subjects, a separate validation cohort made up of over a hundred different subjects was used. High-throughput TCR immunosequencing, statistical association of individual TCRs with disease status, and machine learning were combined to predict cytomegalovirus infection status. In a later analysis, previously published TCR beta repertoires from about 670 donors were re-analyzed and high-resolution HLA genotyping was added so that TCR occurrence patterns could be studied. Rather than using new phenotypic data, the later analysis identified candidate immune exposures from TCR beta sequences and from how often those sequences occurred across donors. In an earlier analysis of a few hundred of the donors, high-throughput TCR beta sequencing was used to judge whether each TCR beta V gene segment behaved as functional or pseudogenic. Donor age, sex, ethnicity and CMV serostatus were compiled alongside the repertoire data. Genome-wide SNP genotypes for about 60% of the 666 donors were used in a later genetic analysis, which treated that subset as a discovery cohort. Every discovery cohort repertoire had been produced on one sequencing platform. Class I and class II HLA loci were covered by the typing at four-digit resolution. Typing coverage differed by locus: A, B, C, DRB1 and DQB1 were typed in roughly 620-630 donors, DQA1 in about 500, DPA1 in around 580, and DPB1 in just under 480. Four to six DR-DQ haplotypes were handled as single units for association and clustering, since linkage in the cohort was strong. Among 398 genotyped donors of the cohort, an average of around 240,000 unique TCR beta nucleotide sequences were sequenced per donor, approximately 20% of them non-productive. Findings and caveats that apply to the study as a whole: Assigning TCR associations to individual alleles was difficult when HLA alleles, especially DR and DQ, strongly co-occurred. Linkage disequilibrium might explain the correlated functional status among segregating V segments, but an unknown experimental factor could not be ruled out. According to a later analysis, TCR association rates differed among HLA loci, with DRB1 alleles showing the most associated TCRs and HLA-C alleles showing the fewest. The study gave a list of around 170 TCR beta chains associated with cytomegalovirus. Broadly in line with IMGT annotations, most TCR beta V segments showed up in productive rearrangements about 87% or about 30% of the time in an earlier analysis of a few hundred of the donors. Several of the top co-occurrence clusters appeared to be linked to parvovirus B19, influenza, CMV and Epstein-Barr virus, according to a later analysis. A later genetic analysis associated a missense DCLRE1C variant with V-gene and J-gene trimming of TCR beta chains, and an independent cohort replicated the association. A further reported finding was that TCR beta sequences accurately predicted the HLA-A and HLA-B alleles for most subjects in the first cohort. The only immune exposure information available for the cohort was CMV serostatus. The sequencing pipeline was judged likely to have produced a cluster of highly shared sequence variants as a technical artifact. Presence/absence analyses assumed roughly uniform sequencing depth across donors, an assumption that may not hold. Because counts were too low, 15 to 20 rarely observed V segments, including chromosome 9 orphons, were excluded from the earlier analysis of roughly 580 of the donors. A few of the identified cytomegalovirus-associated TCR beta chains were confirmed in vitro to be specific for cytomegalovirus antigens. Some IMGT-functional V segments, including TRBV6-2 and TRBV6-3, could not be told apart with the 87-base-pair reads, so those segments were excluded. Compared with equally common non-associated chains, HLA-associated TCR beta chains in a later analysis were more clonally expanded and had lower generation probabilities. In a later analysis, most CMV-associated TCR beta chains were found to appear HLA-restricted, with HLA associations seemingly driven largely by CMV exposure. Because some donors lacked HLA typing at each locus, the association tests relied only on the typed subset. Compared with the approximately 670-donor mean, donors in an Asian-associated ancestry cluster had fewer N-insertions in productive TCRs, according to a later genetic analysis. The classifier was reported to diagnose cytomegalovirus status with high specificity and sensitivity in both the original cohort and the validation cohort. This cohort had only TCR beta chains sequenced, and the lack of alpha or paired-chain data limited which features could be detected. Specific HLA alleles were associated with 15,000 to 20,000 TCR beta sequences at a false discovery rate of 0.05 in a later analysis. It was suggested by the authors that the approach could potentially be generalized to other disease states and immunological phenotypes. While some public TCRs were present in many individuals, most TCR sequences turned up only very rarely across donors.

Concerning this clone: No antigen is known for it. There are no base qualities to consult, and no much larger clone falls within one base.

The cohort consisted of some 670 healthy bone marrow donors. At the time of sampling, every cohort member was nominally healthy, though immune exposures that went unrecorded were likely present. The donor tested CMV seronegative and was one of the 352 seronegative cohort members. A peripheral blood sample was collected from each donor, and TCR beta sequencing was performed on peripheral blood mononuclear cells. Genomic DNA was extracted from the blood cell samples with the Qiagen DNeasy Blood Extraction Kit. The library was made by the immunoSEQ multiplex PCR assay. For the multiplex PCR, a mixture combining 60 forward primers for TCR Vbeta segments and 13 reverse primers for TCR Jbeta segments was used. Amplification of the CDR3 region of rearranged TCR beta genes was performed with a multiplex PCR assay on genomic DNA. The amplified TCR beta libraries were sequenced on the Illumina HiSeq System as 87-base-pair reads. From the authors' description of their analysis: A later analysis tallied approximately 87 million unique TCR beta chains across the 550 to 850 repertoires, and about 10 million of those chains were shared by two or more donors. Raw reads were error-corrected and collapsed into unique sequences with a nearest-neighbor algorithm that merged closely related sequences to remove PCR and sequencing errors. V, D and J gene segments were assigned by aligning CDR3 sequences to IMGT reference sequences. Each retained sequence needed at least a six-nucleotide match to both a V gene segment and a J gene segment. A rearrangement counted as productive if the CDR3 had no stop codons and remained in frame with V and J, and every other rearrangement counted as non-productive. CDR3 was defined according to IMGT convention as the region running from the second conserved V-encoded cysteine to the conserved J-encoded phenylalanine. The earlier analysis of a few hundred of the donors excluded any sequence lacking an unambiguous match to a single V gene segment. An earlier analysis of approximately 590 of the donors classified V segments as functional when productive rearrangements were above 56.7% and as segregating when the standard deviation between donors was above 5%. To diagnose cytomegalovirus status from the catalog of TCR beta chain sequences, a statistical classification framework was built. V and J gene assignment, in a later analysis, came from comparing TCR nucleotide sequences with IMGT/GENE-DB human TR gene sequences. In a later analysis, CDR3 sequences and most-parsimonious VDJ recombination scenarios were assigned using the TCRdist pipeline. In a later analysis, each TCR beta chain was defined by its CDR3 amino acid sequence together with its V-gene family, and reads lacking a unique V-gene family were excluded. As a way to deal with suspected cross-contamination and a sequencing artifact, a later analysis dropped hundreds of nucleotide sequences that were highly shared and had low generation probability. For each public chain, a later analysis derived a clonal expansion index from normalized ranks of inferred template counts within each repertoire. In a later analysis, generation probabilities were computed with a VDJ recombination model fitted to out-of-frame rearrangements, and the resulting probabilities were checked against IGoR. In a later analysis, TCR-TCR, TCR-HLA and TCR-CMV co-occurrence was scored with hypergeometric tests, and a repertoire-size bias correction was applied to TCR pairs. A later analysis estimated false discovery rates by permuting HLA or CMV assignments 20 times. In a later analysis, co-occurring TCRs were grouped using DBSCAN, and TCRdist sequence similarity was added for clustering within HLA-allele-positive subsets. For co-occurrence clustering, repertoires with fewer than 30,000 or more than 120,000 public chains were excluded, along with roughly five repertoires with anomalous nucleotide sharing. TCRdb limited this immuneACCESS table to in-frame rearrangements with V and J called. A share of clones is missing; checked studies link under half to unresolved V genes, and the rest is unexplained. D and trimming come from the DNA, and the V and J calls and clone size come from that table. A total of 150,000 or so clones appear in this sample, roughly 70% of them only once. The biggest ten clones account for around 7% of the sample.

The germline V gene (reference sequence) yields MNHEY for CDR1 and SMNVEV for CDR2. V loses 7 bases, J loses 2 bases, and the germline ends lie 14 bases apart. The CDR3, from cysteine to phenylalanine, totals 15 residues. Of all the DNA, just the CDR3 is kept, 45 bases in frame from base 1. The source is a man aged 25-45 years in good health and CMV-seronegative. Rearrangement joined TRBV27 to TRBJ1-4, with no reliable assignment of the D segment. Sequenced: PBMCs. The nucleotide sequence reads TGTGCCAGCACCCTAGACCCAGCGACTAATGAAAAACTGTTTTTT. Protein translation: CASTLDPATNEKLFF.